Each of the 11 T cell receptor beta chains below was sequenced from the same sample in a study of T cell clonotyping in hematopoietic cell transplantation. Measured with immunoSEQ multiplex PCR; TCRdb has only the in-frame clones, and not every one. The table records roughly 5,000 clones, nearly 90% of them present only once. The sequenced sample was peripheral blood mononuclear cells, obtained 100 days after allogeneic stem cell transplant. All receptors derive from a male patient aged 70-79 years who had an allogeneic stem cell transplant from an unrelated donor, so T cells may come from the graft donor. Some clones in this sample may be carry-over from other donors' samples.

V and J are TRBV6-4 and TRBJ2-7; possibly TRBD2 for D (6 bases). The V gene's germline CDR1 is MRHNA and CDR2 SNTAGT. The V end lost 10 bases, the J end lost 2 bases, and 18 bases lay between the germline ends. The CDR3 is made up of 14 amino acids. For the CDR3, the DNA is TGTGCCACCCACGTCCGGGAGTATACCTACGAGCAGTACTTC. The encoded protein is CATHVREYTYEQYF.

The chain carries TRBV6-5 and TRBJ2-7; the D gene is possibly TRBD1 (6 bases). The CDR3 consists of 16 residues. Between the trimmed V and J ends, which lost 0 bases and 2 bases, there was a span of 14 bases. Germline CDR1 is MNHEY and CDR2 is SVGAGI. The CDR3 here is CASSYSNRAGAYEQYF. The CDR3 coding sequence is TGTGCCAGCAGTTACTCGAATCGGGCAGGGGCCTACGAGCAGTACTTC.

V and J are TRBV5-4 and TRBJ2-7; D is unclear. This CDR3 is 12 amino acids long. V was trimmed by 4 bases and J by 0 bases, leaving 5 bases between them. Germline V gives CDR1 SGHNT, CDR2 YYREEE (reference sequence). CDR3 sequence (DNA): TGTGCCAGCAGCCTCAGCTCCTACGAGCAGTACTTC. This codes for CASSLSSYEQYF.

The chain is built from TRBV5-8 and TRBJ2-7; 10 bases are a match to TRBD1. The germline CDR1 and CDR2 sequences are SGHTS and YDEGEE. Trimming took 7 bases from V and 6 from J; bases not matched to a gene: 10. CDR3 length equals 14 residues. CDR3 bases: TGTGCCAGCGGAAAGCGACAGGGGGCAAGCGAGCAGTACTTC. This sequence encodes CASGKRQGASEQYF.

The rearrangement links TRBV4-1 to TRBJ2-1; 12 nucleotides agree with TRBD2. The CDR3 runs 17 residues. Per germline, CDR1 MGHRA and CDR2 YSYEKL. V trimming: 1 base; J trimming: 4 bases; junction bases outside the gene matches: 5. The CDR3 sequence is CASSQAPTSGSYNEQFF. The CDR3 DNA reads as TGCGCCAGCAGCCAAGCGCCGACTAGCGGGAGTTACAATGAGCAGTTCTTC.

This rearrangement joins TRBV28 to TRBJ2-7, with TRBD1 identical over 8 bases. From germline, CDR1 is MDHEN and CDR2 SYDVKM. Trimming at V came to 7 bases and at J to 4 bases, leaving 12 bases not matched to a gene. This CDR3 region has 15 residues. CDR3 residues: CASTTPTGGTYEQYF. CDR3 DNA sequence: TGTGCCAGCACTACACCCACAGGGGGGACTTACGAGCAGTACTTC.

The gene calls are TRBV28 and TRBJ2-5; D perhaps matches TRBD2 (6 bases). Germline V gene lookup returns CDR1 MDHEN and CDR2 SYDVKM. V dropped 6 bases and J dropped 2 bases, with 13 bases sitting between them. The CDR3 covers 14 residues. This CDR3 is CASSLTGTQETQYF. In nucleotides, the CDR3 is TGTGCCAGCAGCCTAACCGGGACTCAAGAGACCCAGTACTTC.

The chain joins TRBV7-8 to TRBJ2-7; no clear D gene. Germline V CDR1 and CDR2: SGHVS, FQNEAQ. This CDR3 is 13 amino acids long. The V and J ends lost 5 bases and 5 bases respectively, with 13 bases between them. The CDR3 sequence: CASSRRSADEQYF. In DNA, the CDR3 is TGTGCCAGCAGCAGAAGATCCGCGGACGAGCAGTACTTC.

The V gene is TRBV30, the J gene TRBJ2-7, with D possibly being TRBD1 (5 bases). Germline CDR1 reads GTSNPN; CDR2 reads SVGIG (reference sequence). The CDR3 spans 12 residues. V was pared by 1 base and J by 2 bases, with 6 bases between. The CDR3 spells CAWSGRAYEQYF. CDR3 nucleotides: TGTGCCTGGAGTGGCAGGGCCTACGAGCAGTACTTC.

Only a few counts were recorded for this clone. The chain carries TRBV9 and TRBJ2-1; D possibly corresponds to TRBD2 (6 bases). The CDR3 totals 19 residues. Germline loops: CDR1 SGDLS, CDR2 YYNGEE. The V end lost 1 base, the J end lost 6 bases, and 26 bases lay between the germline ends. The CDR3 DNA is TGTGCCAGCAGCGTATCCCGAAATGCGCAAGTAGTGGGGGGCAATGAGCAGTTCTTC. Translating gives CASSVSRNAQVVGGNEQFF.

The V and J genes are TRBV29-1 and TRBJ2-5; D not resolved. V gave up 0 bases and J gave up 1 base, with 12 bases separating them. The germline V gene has CDR1 SQVTM and CDR2 ANQGSEA. This CDR3 is built from 15 residues. CDR3 DNA sequence: TGCAGCGTTGAAGACCGAGGAAAGGGCCAAGAGACCCAGTACTTC. Translated: CSVEDRGKGQETQYF. Variable domain in full (rest from reference TRBV29-1 and TRBJ2-5): SAVISQKPSRDICQRGTSLTIQCQVDSQVTMMFWYRQQPGQSLTLIATANQGSEATYESGFVIDKFPISRPNLTFSTLTVSNMSPEDSSIYLCSVEDRGKGQETQYFGPGTRLLVL.